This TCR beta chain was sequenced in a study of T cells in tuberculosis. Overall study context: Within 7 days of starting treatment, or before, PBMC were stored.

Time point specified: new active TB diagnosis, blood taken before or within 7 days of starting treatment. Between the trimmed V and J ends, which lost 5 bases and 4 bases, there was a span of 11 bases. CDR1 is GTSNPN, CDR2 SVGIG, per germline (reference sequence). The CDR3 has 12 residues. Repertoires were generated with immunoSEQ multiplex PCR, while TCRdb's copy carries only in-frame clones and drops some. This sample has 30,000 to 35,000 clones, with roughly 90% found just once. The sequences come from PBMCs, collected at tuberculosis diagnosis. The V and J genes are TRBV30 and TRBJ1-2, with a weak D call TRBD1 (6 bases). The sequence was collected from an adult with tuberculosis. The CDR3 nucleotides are TGTGCCTGGTCGACAGGTCTCTATGGCTACACCTTC. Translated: CAWSTGLYGYTF.